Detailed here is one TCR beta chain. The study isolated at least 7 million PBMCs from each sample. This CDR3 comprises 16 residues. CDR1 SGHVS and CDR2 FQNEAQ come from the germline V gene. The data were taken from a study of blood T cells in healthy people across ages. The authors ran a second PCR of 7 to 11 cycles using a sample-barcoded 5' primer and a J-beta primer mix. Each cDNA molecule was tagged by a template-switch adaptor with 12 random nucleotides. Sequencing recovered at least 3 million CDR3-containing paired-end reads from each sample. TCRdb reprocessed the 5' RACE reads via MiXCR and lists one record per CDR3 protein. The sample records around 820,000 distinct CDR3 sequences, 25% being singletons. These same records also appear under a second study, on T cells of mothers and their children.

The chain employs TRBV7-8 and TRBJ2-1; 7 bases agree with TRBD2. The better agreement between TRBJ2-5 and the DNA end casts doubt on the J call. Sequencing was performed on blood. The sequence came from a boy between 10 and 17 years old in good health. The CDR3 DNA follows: TGTGCCAGCTCCGAGACTATGCGGGAGTTTCGGGAGACCCAGTACTTC. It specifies CASSETMREFRETQYF.